This TCR beta chain was documented in a study of T cell repertoires in cytomegalovirus infection. Study summary: Selection of CMV epitopes for the study included recently identified HLA-C-restricted and well-studied HLA-B-restricted ones. Indicated by public TCR beta signatures were CMV infection and matching HLA type.

This CDR3 contains 15 residues. Losses at the gene ends were 3 bases for V and 9 bases for J; bases not matched to a gene: 7. The germline V gene has CDR1 SGHRS and CDR2 YFSETQ. This clonotype was observed a few times. Its antigen is not known. TCRdb analysed the reads with MiXCR anew, one entry per CDR3 protein. The table includes about half a million distinct CDR3 sequences, 25% to 35% detected once. Study observations and caveats: HLA-C-restricted CMV clonotypes gave the most frequent clonotype in two of eight donors. The cumulative frequency of public TCR beta families distinguished individuals who carried CMV together with the relevant HLA.

The V and J genes are TRBV5-1 and TRBJ1-6, with 9 bases lining up with TRBD1. The sample consisted of cultured PBMCs, taken from culture after CMV antigen stimulation. This clonotype was obtained from a human donor in good health (CMV status not recorded). Some clones in this sample may be carry-over from other donors' samples. CDR3 loop: CASSWRGQGGSPLHF. In DNA form, the CDR3 reads TGCGCCAGCAGCTGGCGGGGACAGGGCGGTTCACCCCTCCACTTT.